This TCR beta chain was captured in a study of cytomegalovirus exposure and HLA in healthy donors. Study findings and constraints: Data from an earlier analysis indicated that most TCR beta V segments were productive either about 90% or about 30% of the time.

As to this clone: Its antigen remains unknown.

This CDR3 has 12 residues. Germline V lookup: CDR1 SGHDN, CDR2 FVKESK. Trimming took off 1 base at V and 5 bases at J, with 6 bases between the two ends. Both 60 Vbeta primers and 13 Jbeta primers went into the PCR. Assay used: immunoSEQ multiplex PCR; TCRdb lists only in-frame clones, some missing. The repertoire holds 150,000 or so clones, with about 72% as singletons. The sample comprised PBMCs. V is TRBV14 and J is TRBJ2-7, with D unclear. This sequence originates from a middle-aged man in good health and CMV-seropositive. The CDR3 nucleotides read TGTGCCAGCAGCCAAGTAGGAGACGAGCAGTACTTC. Its translation is CASSQVGDEQYF.